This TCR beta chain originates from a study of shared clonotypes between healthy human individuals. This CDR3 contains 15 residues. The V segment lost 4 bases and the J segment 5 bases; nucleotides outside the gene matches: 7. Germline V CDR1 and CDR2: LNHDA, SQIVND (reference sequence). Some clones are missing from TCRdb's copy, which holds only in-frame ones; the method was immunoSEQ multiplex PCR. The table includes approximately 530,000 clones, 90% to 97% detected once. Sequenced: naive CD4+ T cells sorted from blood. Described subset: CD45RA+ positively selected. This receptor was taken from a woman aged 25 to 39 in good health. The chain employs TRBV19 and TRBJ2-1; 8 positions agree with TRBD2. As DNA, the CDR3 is TGTGCCAGTAGTAAAACTAGCGGAGCACACAATGAGCAGTTCTTC. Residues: CASSKTSGAHNEQFF.